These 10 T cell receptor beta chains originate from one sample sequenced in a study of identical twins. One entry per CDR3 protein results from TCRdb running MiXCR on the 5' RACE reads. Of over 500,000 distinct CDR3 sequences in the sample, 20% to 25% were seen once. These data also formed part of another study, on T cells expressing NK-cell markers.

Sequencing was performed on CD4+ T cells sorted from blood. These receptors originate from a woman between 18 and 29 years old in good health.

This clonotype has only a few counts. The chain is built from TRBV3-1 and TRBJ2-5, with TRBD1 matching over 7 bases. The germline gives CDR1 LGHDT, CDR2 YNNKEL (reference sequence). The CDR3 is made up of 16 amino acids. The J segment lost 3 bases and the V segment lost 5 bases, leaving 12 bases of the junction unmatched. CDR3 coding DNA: TGTGCCAGCAGCGAATACCGGGACAGAGAAAAAGAGACCCAGTACTTC. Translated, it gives CASSEYRDREKETQYF.

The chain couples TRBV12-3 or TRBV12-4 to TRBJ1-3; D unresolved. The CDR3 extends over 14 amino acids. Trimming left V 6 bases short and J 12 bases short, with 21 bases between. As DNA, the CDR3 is TGTGCCAGCAGCCCCTCCCCTAGGTCCTCGGACATATATTTT. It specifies CASSPSPRSSDIYF.

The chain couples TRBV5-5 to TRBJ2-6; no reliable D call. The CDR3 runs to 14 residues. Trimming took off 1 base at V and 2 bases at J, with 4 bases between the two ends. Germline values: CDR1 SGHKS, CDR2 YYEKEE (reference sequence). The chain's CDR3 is CASSLLAGANVLTF. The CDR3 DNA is TGTGCCAGCAGCTTGTTAGCTGGGGCCAACGTCCTGACTTTC. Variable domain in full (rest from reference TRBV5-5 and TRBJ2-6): DAGVTQSPTHLIKTRGQQVTLRCSPISGHKSVSWYQQVLGQGPQFIFQYYEKEERGRGNFPDRFSARQFPNYSSELNVNALLLGDSALYLCASSLLAGANVLTFGAGSRLTVL.

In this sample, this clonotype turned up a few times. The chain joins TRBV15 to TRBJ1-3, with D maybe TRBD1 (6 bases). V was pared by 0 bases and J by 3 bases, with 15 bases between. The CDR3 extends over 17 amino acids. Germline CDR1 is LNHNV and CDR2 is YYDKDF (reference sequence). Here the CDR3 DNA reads TGTGCCACCAGCAGAGATAAAGGGACAAACCTTGGAAACACCATATATTTT. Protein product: CATSRDKGTNLGNTIYF.

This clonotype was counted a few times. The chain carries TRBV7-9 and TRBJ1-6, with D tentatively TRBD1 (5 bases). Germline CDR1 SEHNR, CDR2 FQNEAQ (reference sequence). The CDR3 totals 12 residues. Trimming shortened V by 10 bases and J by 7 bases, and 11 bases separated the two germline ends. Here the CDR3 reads CATRQTNSPLHF. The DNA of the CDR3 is TGTGCCACCCGACAGACAAATTCACCCCTCCACTTT.

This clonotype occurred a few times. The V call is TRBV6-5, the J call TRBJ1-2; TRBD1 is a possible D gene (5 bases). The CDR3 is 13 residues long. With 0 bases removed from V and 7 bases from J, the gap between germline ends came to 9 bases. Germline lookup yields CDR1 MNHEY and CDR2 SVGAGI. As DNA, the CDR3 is TGTGCCAGCAGTTACTCGGAGGACATTGGCTACACCTTC. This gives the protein CASSYSEDIGYTF.

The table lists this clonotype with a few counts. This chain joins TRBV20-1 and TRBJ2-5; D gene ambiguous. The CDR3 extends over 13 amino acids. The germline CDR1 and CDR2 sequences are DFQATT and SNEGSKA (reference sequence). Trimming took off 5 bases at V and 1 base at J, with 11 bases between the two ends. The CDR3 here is CSARRRVQETQYF. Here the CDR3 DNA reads TGCAGTGCTCGTCGACGGGTCCAAGAGACCCAGTACTTC.

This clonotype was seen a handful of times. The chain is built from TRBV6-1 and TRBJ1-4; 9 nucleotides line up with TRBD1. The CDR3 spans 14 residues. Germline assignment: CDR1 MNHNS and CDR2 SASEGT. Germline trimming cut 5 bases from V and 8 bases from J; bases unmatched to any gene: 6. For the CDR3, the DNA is TGTGCCAGCAGTCTGACAGGGGGTTGGGAAAAACTGTTTTTT. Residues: CASSLTGGWEKLFF.

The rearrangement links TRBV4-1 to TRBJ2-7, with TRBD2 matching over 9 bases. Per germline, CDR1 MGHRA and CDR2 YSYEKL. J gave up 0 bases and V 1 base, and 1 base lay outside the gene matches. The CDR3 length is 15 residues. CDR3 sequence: CASSQGAGGSYEQYF. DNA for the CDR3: TGCGCCAGCAGCCAAGGAGCGGGGGGCTCCTACGAGCAGTACTTC.

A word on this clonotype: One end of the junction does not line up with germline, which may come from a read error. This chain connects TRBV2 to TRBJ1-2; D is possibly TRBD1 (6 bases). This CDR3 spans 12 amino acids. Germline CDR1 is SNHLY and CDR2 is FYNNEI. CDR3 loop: CASSRGGYGYAF. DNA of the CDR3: TGTGCCAGCAGTCGGGGGGGCTATGGCTACGCCTTC. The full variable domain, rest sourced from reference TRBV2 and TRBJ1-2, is EPEVTQTPSHQVTQMGQEVILRCVPISNHLYFYWYRQILGQKVEFLVSFYNNEISEKSEIFDDQFSVERPDGSNFTLKIRSTKLEDSAMYFCASSRGGYGYAFGSGTRLTVV.